The source of this TCR beta chain is a study of human T cells and chemical hapten exposure. Trimming cost V 2 bases and J 2 bases, with 1 base left between them. The CDR3 is 11 amino acids. Germline CDR1 and CDR2: SQVTM and ANQGSEA. TCRdb ran MiXCR on the RACE reads and lists one entry per CDR3 protein. The sample gives roughly 64,000 distinct CDR3 sequences, over 9% of which show up once; approximately 4.2% is in the top ten. This clonotype was observed a handful of times. Described time point: pre-sensitization, week 0. Treatment specified: therapeutic diphenylcyclopropenone sensitization with weekly scalp DPC.

The genes are TRBV29-1 and TRBJ2-1; D uncertain. Source: whole blood, taken in connection with sensitization to the hapten diphenylcyclopropenone (DPC). This receptor was taken from a woman aged 40 to 50 with alopecia areata. Some clones in this sample may be carry-over from other donors' samples. The DNA of the CDR3 is TGCAGCGTTGAAACCTACAATGAGCAGTTCTTC. Translation gives CSVETYNEQFF.